The sequence of this T cell receptor (beta chain) was determined in a study of blood T cell repertoires in COVID-19 (TCRdb year 2020). For the study in its entirety: Collaborator samples came from the United States, Italy and Spain and covered acute and convalescent phases of COVID-19. The prospective study material was composed of cDNA or gDNA derived from T cells, B-cell-depleted T cells, or PBMCs. The dataset comprised deeply sampled blood TCRbeta repertoires from subjects exposed to, actively infected with, or recovered from COVID-19. The repertoires were released in a freely available public database meant as a resource for research on the immune response to SARS-CoV-2. Samples were obtained from the ongoing ImmuneRACE study (first 160 participants) and from 1,254 subjects provided by 6 global collaborators. Nearly every sample came with metadata listing a de-identified subject ID, COVID-19 status, age in years and sex. Where HLA class I and class II types were available, the types were taken from metadata supplied by the sample provider, not from assay-based typing. What the research found in general, with its limitations: Clinical and demographic metadata were provided uncurated, with the amount varying by source and participant.

V lost 6 bases and J lost 1 base; the stretch between them is 16 bases long. Inclusive of the bounding cysteine and phenylalanine, the CDR3 is 16 residues long. The sequence is cut down to CDR3 DNA, 48 bases in frame from base 1. In the germline V gene (reference sequence), CDR1 corresponds to SEHNR and CDR2 to FQNEAQ. Details on this clone: What this receptor recognizes is not known. No base quality values were provided; no much bigger clone lies one nucleotide off.

Samples from volunteer blood donors who had recovered from COVID-19 were contributed by a second Seattle source. Collaborating institutions collected whole blood in K2EDTA tubes following their own protocols. Collaborator samples were shipped for TCRbeta analysis as frozen whole blood, isolated PBMCs, or DNA extracted from either sample type. The immunoSEQ Assay, a bias-controlled multiplex PCR, was used to amplify TCRbeta CDR3 regions from genomic DNA. The original methods were these. The number of nucleated cells in each sample was estimated by amplification of reference gene primers within the assay. Sequence reads were collapsed and filtered to measure the absolute abundance of every unique TCRbeta CDR3 rearrangement. For each sample, productive Simpson clonality was calculated by taking the square root of Simpson's diversity index across productive rearrangements. TCRdb mirrors the immuneACCESS table, restricted to in-frame sequences. Some clones are absent from its copies; in checked studies, under half trace to an unresolved V gene, and the reason for the others is unknown. V and J calls and clone size follow that table, whereas D and trimming were derived from the DNA. Recorded for this sample are approximately 200,000 clones; about 88% of them occurred a single time. The ten largest clones take up roughly 2.6% of the sample.

The TCR was taken from a man between 45 and 60 years old who had recovered from COVID-19. The sample consisted of peripheral blood. The chain employs TRBV7-9 and TRBJ2-4; no D gene can be assigned with confidence. The base sequence is TGTGCCAGCAGTTTTTGGTCTTCTGGCGCCAAAAACATTCAGTACTTC. Its coded protein is CASSFWSSGAKNIQYF.